Here is one TCR beta chain with its context. It has no known antigen specificity. The sample holds no much larger clone one base away, and base qualities are not on file. Donors were healthy HIV-negative adults with no recently reported acute infections or vaccinations. Every donor was a Caucasian adult residing in Nashville, Tennessee, USA. Magnetic negative selection was used to enrich CD4+ T cells, after which naive cells were positively selected on CD45RA and the negative fraction became the memory subset. After blood collection by leukapheresis, PBMCs were isolated using Ficoll-Histopaque density gradient centrifugation and then cryopreserved in the vapor phase of liquid nitrogen. Purity and quantity of every magnetically sorted T cell population were checked by analytical flow cytometry. Each sorted fraction had its genomic DNA isolated and then quantified by UV absorbance on a Nanodrop 2000c.

The CDR3 runs 12 residues from the cysteine to the phenylalanine. Just the 36-base CDR3 DNA is kept, in frame starting at base 1. From a lookup of the germline V gene, CDR1 and CDR2 are MNHNS and SASEGT. V is shortened by 7 bases, J by 3 bases, and the region joining them spans 10 bases. This specimen comes from a study of shared clonotypes between healthy human individuals (dated by TCRdb to 2019 to 2021). Regarding the study in general: The cohort comprised two women and a few men aged 18 to 49 years. Libraries were prepared and TCR repertoires were sequenced by different laboratories using diverse techniques, in order to increase sequencing depth and limit assay-specific biases. Leukapheresis yielded between about 0.85 and 9.5 billion PBMCs per donor. To estimate repertoire size and how much clonotype sharing occurs between individuals, the study deeply sequenced the blood TCR repertoires of about 5 healthy adults. Per donor, three plates each were used for CD4 naive and CD4 memory, two for CD8 naive, and one for CD8 memory. Overall study outcomes, separate from this receptor: Based on pairwise subsampling, the degree of clonotype sharing among donors was expected to be affected by sequencing depth. Sampling was restricted to blood, and TCR repertoires in tissues likely differ from the TCR repertoires found in blood. When a handful of donors were compared, the shared fraction of clonotypes was about 5.4% for naive CD4, approximately 3.3% for naive CD8, 2% to 2.5% for memory CD4, and around 0.37% for memory CD8. Higher generation probabilities were observed for clonotypes shared by all four sorted-subset donors than for non-shared clonotypes. Larger estimated clonotype richness was generally found for naive subsets than for memory subsets. Even with the large sequencing depth, rarefaction of the sorted-subset datasets indicated that sequencing was incomplete. The small number of donors limited the genetic and exposure-history diversity represented.

Using the deep immunoSEQ assay, multiplex PCR amplified TCR CDR3 regions from genomic DNA. For each cell subset, the extracted genomic DNA was distributed evenly across all wells of several immunoSEQ 96-well plates, and each plate served as one replicate. For sorted subsets, each replicate PCR was loaded with roughly 0.2 ug genomic DNA, equivalent to roughly 30,000 T cell genomes. Purified libraries were quantified with a Qubit 3.0 fluorometer, sized on a Bioanalyzer 2100, and re-quantified with the KAPA Library Quantification kit. A separate single-read 150-cycle Illumina NextSeq 550 flow cell was used to sequence each immunoSEQ 96-well plate. As for the authors' bioinformatics: Because only junctional sequences without quality scores were contained in the immunoSEQ output, filtering matching that applied to full-length reads could not be performed. Sequences were annotated with PyIR, a Python wrapper for IgBLAST v1.9, using IMGT germline references to assign V/J genes and CDR3. Reads were removed for weak V/J assignments (E-value above 1e-6), missing CDR3, stop codons, out-of-frame junctions, or ambiguous translated residues. A V3J clonotype was defined by an identical inferred V gene, J gene, and CDR3 amino acid sequence. To compute the percentage overlap between repertoires, the number of shared unique clonotypes was divided by the size of the smaller repertoire. RTK rarefaction, the Chao1 estimator, and Recon v2.1 estimates of unobserved clonotypes were used to assess repertoire richness. For all TCRbeta clonotypes obtained by the gDNA method from a handful of donors, generation probabilities were computed with OLGA. TCRdb took over this immuneACCESS table, retaining in-frame rearrangements with V and J assigned. Such tables are incomplete; in checked studies, under half of the missing clones stem from an unresolved V gene, and the remainder is unexplained. V, J and clone size are taken as reported in that table, and D and trimming were inferred from the DNA itself. This sample comprises some 2,100,000 clones, 95% of them detected only once. 0.13% of the sample comes from the top ten.

The sequence is built from TRBV6-1 and TRBJ2-7, with TRBD1 tentatively as D gene (6 bases match). The origin of this receptor is a man younger than 35 in good health. Sequenced input: naive CD4+ T cells sorted from blood. The sample's cell subset or site label, decoded: CD45RA+ positively selected. The CDR3 here reads CASKLTGYEQYF. The nucleotides are TGTGCCAGCAAACTGACAGGCTACGAGCAGTACTTC.